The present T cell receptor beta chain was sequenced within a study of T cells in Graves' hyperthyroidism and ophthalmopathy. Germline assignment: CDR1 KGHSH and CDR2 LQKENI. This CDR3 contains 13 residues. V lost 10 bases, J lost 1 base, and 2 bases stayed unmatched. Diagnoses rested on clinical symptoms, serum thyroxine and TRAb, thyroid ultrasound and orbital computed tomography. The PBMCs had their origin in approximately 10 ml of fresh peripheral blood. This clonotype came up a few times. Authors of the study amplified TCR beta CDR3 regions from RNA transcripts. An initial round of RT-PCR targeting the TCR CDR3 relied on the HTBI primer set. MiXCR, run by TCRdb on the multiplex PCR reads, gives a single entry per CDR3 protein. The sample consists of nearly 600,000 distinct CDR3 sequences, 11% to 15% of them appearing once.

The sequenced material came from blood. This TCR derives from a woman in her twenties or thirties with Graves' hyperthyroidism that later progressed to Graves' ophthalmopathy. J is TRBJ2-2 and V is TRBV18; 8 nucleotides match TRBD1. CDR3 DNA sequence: TGTGCCAACGGACAGGGGAACACCGGGGAGCTGTTTTTT. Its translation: CANGQGNTGELFF.